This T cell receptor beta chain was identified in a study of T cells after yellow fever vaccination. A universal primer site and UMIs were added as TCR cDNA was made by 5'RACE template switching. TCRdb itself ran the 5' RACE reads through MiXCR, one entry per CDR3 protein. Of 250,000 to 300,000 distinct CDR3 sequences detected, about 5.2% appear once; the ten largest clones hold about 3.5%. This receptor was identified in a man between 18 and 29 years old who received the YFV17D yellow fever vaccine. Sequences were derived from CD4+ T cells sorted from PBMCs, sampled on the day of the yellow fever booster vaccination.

In DNA, the CDR3 is TGTGCCAGCAGCACCAGGGACAGGGCGGGCTACACCTTC. It encodes CASSTRDRAGYTF. The rearrangement uses TRBV7-2 and TRBJ1-2, with TRBD1 matching over 9 bases. CDR1 is SGHTA and CDR2 is FQGNSA in the germline V gene. V was clipped by 5 bases and J by 8 bases; unmatched bases: 6. The CDR3 totals 13 residues.